What follows are 9 T cell receptor beta chains derived from one specimen sequenced in a study of shared clonotypes between healthy human individuals. Produced via immunoSEQ multiplex PCR; TCRdb's table is partial and in-frame only. The repertoire holds roughly 1.5 million clones, with 98% as singletons. The specimen was naive CD4+ T cells sorted from blood. Subset denoted: CD45RA+ positively selected. The receptor source for this set is a man aged 25 to 45 in good health.

This rearrangement joins TRBV11-3 to TRBJ2-7, with 7 bases that match TRBD1. Per germline, CDR1 SGHNT and CDR2 YENEEA. The CDR3 sequence is 13 residues long. The J segment lost 3 bases and the V segment lost 5 bases, leaving 4 bases of the junction unmatched. CDR3 protein: CASSPGQDYEQYF. The CDR3 region has the DNA TGTGCCAGCAGCCCAGGACAGGACTACGAGCAGTACTTC.

V gene TRBV18 combines with J gene TRBJ2-1, with 12 bases identical to TRBD2. CDR1 and CDR2 from the germline V gene are KGHSH and LQKENI. The length of the CDR3 is 18 residues. Trimming took 2 bases from V and 6 from J; bases not matched to a gene: 11. The CDR3 reads CASSPVLALAGGTNEQFF. The CDR3 DNA reads TGTGCCAGCTCACCAGTCCTGGCACTAGCGGGAGGAACCAATGAGCAGTTCTTC.

This chain uses TRBV2 with TRBJ2-7; the D gene is possibly TRBD2 (6 bases). Germline V gene sequence: CDR1 SNHLY, CDR2 FYNNEI. CDR3 size: 16 residues. V shed 2 bases and J shed 4 bases, with 18 bases lying between them. CDR3 in amino acids: CASSEFRSGGAYEQYF. CDR3 coding DNA: TGTGCCAGCAGTGAATTTCGAAGCGGCGGGGCTTACGAGCAGTACTTC.

As concerns this clone: This specimen includes other DNA sequences encoding the same CDR3. The V call is TRBV28, the J call TRBJ1-2; D uncertain. Germline assignment: CDR1 MDHEN and CDR2 SYDVKM. The V end was cut by 3 bases, the J end by 3 bases, with 5 bases between. The CDR3 loop spans 12 amino acids. This CDR3 is CASSLKDYGYTF. The CDR3 nucleotides read TGTGCCAGCAGTTTGAAGGACTATGGCTACACCTTC.

This chain joins TRBV19 and TRBJ2-7; 11 nucleotides agree with TRBD2. Germline CDR1 is LNHDA and CDR2 is SQIVND (reference sequence). J was trimmed by 3 bases and V by 3 bases; bases with no gene match: 4. CDR3 length: 15 amino acids. CDR3 in amino acids: CASSILAGGNYEQYF. In DNA form, the CDR3 reads TGTGCCAGTAGTATTCTAGCGGGAGGCAACTACGAGCAGTACTTC.

The chain is built from TRBV6-5 and TRBJ2-7; TRBD1 matches 8 bases. V trimming: 2 bases; J trimming: 6 bases; junction bases outside the gene matches: 6. This CDR3 spans 14 amino acids. CDR1 is MNHEY, CDR2 SVGAGI, per germline. For the CDR3, the DNA is TGTGCCAGCAGTTACGCGGGACAGGTGACCGAGCAGTACTTC. Amino acid sequence: CASSYAGQVTEQYF.

V is TRBV7-9 and J is TRBJ1-1; 10 bases fit TRBD1. The V gene end was trimmed by 4 bases and the J gene end by 6 bases; junction bases not matched to a gene: 2. Germline values: CDR1 SEHNR, CDR2 FQNEAQ (reference sequence). CDR3 length equals 13 residues. This CDR3 is CASSWDRGPEAFF. The CDR3 DNA sequence: TGTGCCAGCAGCTGGGACAGGGGCCCTGAAGCTTTCTTT.

This clone was seen a single time. The J gene is TRBJ2-7, the V gene TRBV7-9; 10 nucleotides line up with TRBD2. Germline V gene data show CDR1 as SEHNR and CDR2 as FQNEAQ (reference sequence). The CDR3 spans 13 residues. J was trimmed by 2 bases and V by 6 bases; bases with no gene match: 1. Written as DNA, the CDR3 is TGTGCCAGCAGGCTAGCGGGGGCCTACGAGCAGTACTTC. Its protein product is CASRLAGAYEQYF.

V is TRBV19 and J is TRBJ2-2; 12 positions match TRBD2. The ends lost 8 bases at V and 6 bases at J; junction bases unmatched: 4. This CDR3 region has 14 residues. Germline CDR1 reads LNHDA; CDR2 reads SQIVND (reference sequence). Here the CDR3 reads CASSSGRVPGELFF. The CDR3 bases are TGTGCCAGTTCTAGCGGGAGGGTGCCCGGGGAGCTGTTTTTT.